Each of the 26 T cell receptor beta chains below was sequenced from the same sample in a study of shared clonotypes between healthy human individuals. Clones were sequenced by immunoSEQ multiplex PCR, and TCRdb holds only the in-frame ones, with some missing. This repertoire shows some 510,000 clones, 79% found once; its top ten account for 10% to 15%. The sequencing sample was made of PBMCs. The source of these receptors is a woman between 40 and 55 years old in good health. Some clones in this sample may be carry-over from other donors' samples.

In this sample, this clone turned up once. This sequence joins TRBV5-1 and TRBJ2-7; 7 nucleotides align to TRBD1. V shed 4 bases and J 2 bases; nucleotides not matched to a gene: 9. This CDR3 has 15 amino acids. Germline lookup yields CDR1 SGHRS and CDR2 YFSETQ. The CDR3 loop is CASSPSWGQPYEQYF. The DNA of the CDR3 is TGCGCCAGCAGCCCGTCATGGGGACAGCCCTACGAGCAGTACTTC.

V usage is TRBV9 and J usage is TRBJ2-5, with D maybe TRBD1 (6 bases). CDR3 length: 15 amino acids. The germline V gene has CDR1 SGDLS and CDR2 YYNGEE. Between the trimmed V and J ends, which lost 3 bases and 0 bases, there was a span of 12 bases. The CDR3 region is CASSATGTYQETQYF. CDR3 bases: TGTGCCAGCAGCGCTACCGGGACATACCAAGAGACCCAGTACTTC.

This sequence joins TRBV11-2 and TRBJ2-7, with D perhaps TRBD2 (7 bases). The CDR3 runs to 15 residues. V shed 3 bases and J shed 4 bases, with 16 bases lying between them. Germline-derived CDR1 and CDR2 are SGHAT and FQNNGV. CDR3 region: CASSFEGGGAYEQYF. CDR3 nucleotide sequence: TGTGCCAGCAGCTTCGAAGGTGGGGGGGCTTACGAGCAGTACTTC.

Remarks on this clone: Other DNA variants within this sample encode the same CDR3. The genes are TRBV9 and TRBJ2-1; TRBD1 might be the D (6 bases). The germline gives CDR1 SGDLS, CDR2 YYNGEE. With 0 bases removed from V and 3 bases from J, the gap between germline ends came to 7 bases. This CDR3 has 14 amino acids. The CDR3 bases are TGTGCCAGCAGCGTAGGAGGGGGCTACAATGAGCAGTTCTTC. It encodes CASSVGGGYNEQFF.

V is TRBV18 and J is TRBJ2-1, with TRBD2 matching 8 bases. V lost 3 bases, J lost 5 bases, and 12 bases stayed unmatched. Per the germline V gene, CDR1 is KGHSH and CDR2 is LQKENI. CDR3 size: 17 residues. In DNA, the CDR3 is TGTGCCAGCTCACCCGGACAGACGGGGACTAGAGACAATGAGCAGTTCTTC. It encodes CASSPGQTGTRDNEQFF.

The gene calls are TRBV28 and TRBJ2-3, with D hard to call. This CDR3 has 12 residues. Germline V gene data show CDR1 as MDHEN and CDR2 as SYDVKM. Trimming pared 8 bases from V and 2 bases from J, leaving 8 bases between. CDR3 coding DNA: TGTGCCAGCGGCGTGCACACAGATACGCAGTATTTT. It specifies CASGVHTDTQYF.

The chain employs TRBV7-2 and TRBJ2-5; 7 positions match TRBD2. The CDR3 loop spans 12 amino acids. CDR1 and CDR2 (germline): SGHTA, FQGNSA. After removal of 4 bases from V and 7 bases from J, the junction contained 3 bases not matched to a gene. This CDR3 reads CASSSREGTQYF. Written as DNA, the CDR3 is TGTGCCAGCAGCTCCAGGGAGGGGACCCAGTACTTC.

This clone was picked up one time. The rearrangement links TRBV19 to TRBJ2-3, with TRBD2 matching 7 bases. Germline CDR1 reads LNHDA; CDR2 reads SQIVND (reference sequence). V gave up 3 bases and J gave up 0 bases; unmatched junction bases: 3. The CDR3 contains 15 residues. The CDR3 DNA sequence: TGTGCCAGTAGTATCGCAGCGGGGAGCACAGATACGCAGTATTTT. Translating gives CASSIAAGSTDTQYF.

In this sample, this clone turned up a few times. The chain is built from TRBV11-3 and TRBJ1-1; 7 bases are shared with TRBD1. CDR3 length: 18 amino acids. CDR1 is SGHNT, CDR2 YENEEA, per germline. V gave up 2 bases and J gave up 2 bases; unmatched junction bases: 14. The CDR3 reads CASSLQERGRGVNTEAFF. The CDR3 nucleotides are TGTGCCAGCAGCTTACAGGAGAGGGGGCGTGGGGTAAACACTGAAGCTTTCTTT.

The rearrangement joins TRBV7-2 to TRBJ2-5; D is ambiguous. CDR1 and CDR2 (germline): SGHTA, FQGNSA. V was trimmed by 1 base and J by 6 bases, leaving 9 bases between them. The CDR3 consists of 13 residues. This CDR3 reads CASSLDQAKTQYF. The CDR3 DNA sequence: TGTGCCAGCAGCTTAGATCAGGCGAAGACCCAGTACTTC.

The chain employs TRBV10-1 and TRBJ2-2; 14 bases align to TRBD2. CDR1 and CDR2 from the germline V gene are WNHNN and SYGVQD (reference sequence). The CDR3 covers 20 residues. V trimming: 3 bases; J trimming: 6 bases; junction bases outside the gene matches: 15. CDR3 region: CASSDLGLAGARPGPGELFF. As DNA, the CDR3 is TGCGCCAGCAGTGATCTGGGACTAGCGGGAGCGCGCCCGGGGCCCGGGGAGCTGTTTTTT.

The chain employs TRBV7-9 and TRBJ2-5; D is possibly TRBD1 (6 bases). The J call may be mistaken, given a closer DNA end match to TRBJ2-7. This CDR3 comprises 15 residues. Germline CDR1 SEHNR, CDR2 FQNEAQ (reference sequence). Here the CDR3 DNA reads TGTGCCAGCAGCTTACAAGGGGGACCTACCTACGAGCAGTACTTC. It yields the protein CASSLQGGPTYEQYF.

The V and J genes are TRBV19 and TRBJ1-5, with TRBD1 matching 8 bases. With 5 bases clipped from V and 5 bases from J, the junction kept 5 bases outside the gene matches. This CDR3 contains 14 residues. Germline V gene lookup returns CDR1 LNHDA and CDR2 SQIVND (reference sequence). The CDR3 loop reads CASSFRGRDQPQHF. The CDR3 DNA is TGTGCCAGTAGTTTCAGGGGGCGGGATCAGCCCCAGCATTTT.

V is TRBV18 and J is TRBJ2-1, with a tentative D call TRBD2 (5 bases). The V gene lost 2 bases and the J gene lost 0 bases, with 11 bases spanning the gap. From germline, CDR1 is KGHSH and CDR2 LQKENI. This CDR3 region has 16 residues. This CDR3 is CASSPISGISYNEQFF. Here the CDR3 DNA reads TGTGCCAGCTCACCAATTTCCGGGATCTCCTACAATGAGCAGTTCTTC.

The chain couples TRBV18 to TRBJ2-1, with D unclear. Trimming took 4 bases from V and 8 from J, leaving 9 bases between them. Germline CDR1 is KGHSH and CDR2 is LQKENI. The CDR3 length is 12 residues. The CDR3 region is CASSRDMDEQFF. For the CDR3, the DNA is TGTGCCAGCTCACGGGATATGGATGAGCAGTTCTTC.

Regarding this clone: Other DNA sequences of this sample code for an identical CDR3. V gene TRBV27 combines with J gene TRBJ2-7; TRBD1 agrees at 7 bases. Unmatched junction bases numbered 6, after V lost 6 bases and J lost 4 bases. The CDR3 spans 13 residues. The germline gives CDR1 MNHEY, CDR2 SMNVEV (reference sequence). The DNA of the CDR3 is TGTGCCAGCAGGCGGACAGGCGGTTACGAGCAGTACTTC. Translating gives CASRRTGGYEQYF.

The chain recombines TRBV19 with TRBJ2-7; 8 bases match TRBD2. Germline V gene lookup returns CDR1 LNHDA and CDR2 SQIVND (reference sequence). V was clipped by 8 bases and J by 2 bases; unmatched bases: 5. This CDR3 contains 13 residues. Here the CDR3 DNA reads TGTGCCAGTGCTCGGGGGGGGGCCTACGAGCAGTACTTC. Its translation: CASARGGAYEQYF.

The genes are TRBV28 and TRBJ1-1; D uncertain. Per germline, CDR1 MDHEN and CDR2 SYDVKM. Trimming took off 6 bases at V and 10 bases at J, with 18 bases between the two ends. The CDR3 runs to 13 residues. The CDR3 DNA reads as TGTGCCAGCAGGCCCGATGAGGCGCTAGGAGCTTTCTTT. Translation: CASRPDEALGAFF.

Note on this clone: The same CDR3 is also encoded by other DNA sequences in this sample. The V call is TRBV27, the J call TRBJ2-7; TRBD1 might be the D (5 bases). This CDR3 has 13 residues. V lost 5 bases and J lost 3, with 11 bases in between. From germline, CDR1 is MNHEY and CDR2 SMNVEV (reference sequence). For the CDR3, the DNA is TGTGCCAGCAGTAGGGGCAGGGTCTACGAGCAGTACTTC. The encoded protein is CASSRGRVYEQYF.

V usage is TRBV6-1 and J usage is TRBJ1-1, with 9 bases aligning to TRBD1. CDR1 MNHNS and CDR2 SASEGT come from the germline V gene. This CDR3 has 14 residues. Unmatched junction bases numbered 2, after V lost 6 bases and J lost 0 bases. DNA for the CDR3: TGTGCCAGCAGCCGGGACAGGGTGAACACTGAAGCTTTCTTT. Translated: CASSRDRVNTEAFF.

J is TRBJ2-7 and V is TRBV2; D ambiguous. The CDR3 contains 12 residues. V lost 7 bases and J lost 2, with 9 bases in between. Germline values: CDR1 SNHLY, CDR2 FYNNEI. The CDR3 nucleotides are TGTGCCAGCAAAAACAGCGCCTACGAGCAGTACTTC. Protein product: CASKNSAYEQYF.

The chain couples TRBV5-1 to TRBJ1-5, with no clear D. Germline V lookup: CDR1 SGHRS, CDR2 YFSETQ. This CDR3 spans 14 amino acids. V was cut by 0 bases and J by 3 bases, with 7 bases left in between. CDR3 sequence (DNA): TGCGCCAGCAGCTTGGGGCCGGCCAATCAGCCCCAGCATTTT. Amino acid sequence: CASSLGPANQPQHF. Supplemented by reference TRBV5-1 and TRBJ1-5, the full variable domain reads KAGVTQTPRYLIKTRGQQVTLSCSPISGHRSVSWYQQTPGQGLQFLFEYFSETQRNKGNFPGRFSGRQFSNSRSEMNVSTLELGDSALYLCASSLGPANQPQHFGDGTRLSIL.

This clone appeared a few times. The DNA for the CDR3 is TGTGCCAGCCTCCGTGGCGGGAGCAAGACCCAGTACTTC. Protein sequence: CASLRGGSKTQYF. The rearrangement joins TRBV6-5 to TRBJ2-5; 7 bases fit TRBD2. The V gene's germline CDR1 is MNHEY and CDR2 SVGAGI. The CDR3 contains 13 residues. The V and J ends lost 8 bases and 6 bases, in that order; junction bases with no gene match: 9.

This chain joins TRBV5-1 and TRBJ2-5; no definite D call. With 0 bases removed from V and 5 bases from J, the gap between germline ends came to 8 bases. Germline V CDR1 and CDR2: SGHRS, YFSETQ. This CDR3 contains 13 residues. The CDR3 loop reads CASSLAPEETQYF. The CDR3 DNA sequence: TGCGCCAGCAGCTTGGCCCCAGAGGAGACCCAGTACTTC. Full variable domain (missing parts from reference TRBV5-1 and TRBJ2-5): KAGVTQTPRYLIKTRGQQVTLSCSPISGHRSVSWYQQTPGQGLQFLFEYFSETQRNKGNFPGRFSGRQFSNSRSEMNVSTLELGDSALYLCASSLAPEETQYFGPGTRLLVL.

The chain has TRBV5-4 and TRBJ2-7; D not resolved. There are 15 residues in the CDR3. Trimming pared 1 base from V and 5 bases from J, leaving 16 bases between. Germline CDR1 is SGHNT and CDR2 is YYREEE (reference sequence). The CDR3: CASSLLSGHVDEQYF. Written as DNA, the CDR3 is TGTGCCAGCAGCTTGTTGTCAGGTCATGTAGACGAGCAGTACTTC.

The chain has TRBV7-2 and TRBJ2-7; 7 bases align to TRBD2. Germline V gene lookup returns CDR1 SGHTA and CDR2 FQGNSA. The CDR3 totals 13 residues. V lost 5 bases, J lost 6 bases, and 7 bases stayed unmatched. The CDR3 protein is CASSQRTRREQYF. The CDR3 DNA reads as TGTGCCAGCAGCCAGAGGACTAGACGCGAGCAGTACTTC.